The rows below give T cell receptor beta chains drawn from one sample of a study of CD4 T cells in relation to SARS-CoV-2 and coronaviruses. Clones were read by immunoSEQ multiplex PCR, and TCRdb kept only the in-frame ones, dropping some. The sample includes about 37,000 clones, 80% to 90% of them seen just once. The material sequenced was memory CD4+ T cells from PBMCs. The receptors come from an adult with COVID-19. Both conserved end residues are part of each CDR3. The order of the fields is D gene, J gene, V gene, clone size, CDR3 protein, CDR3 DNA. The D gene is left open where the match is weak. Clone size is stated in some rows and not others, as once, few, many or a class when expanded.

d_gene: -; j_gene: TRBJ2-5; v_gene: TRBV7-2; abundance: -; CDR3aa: CASTLVGDLETQYF; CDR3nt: TGTGCCAGCACCCTAGTCGGCGACTTGGAGACCCAGTACTTC
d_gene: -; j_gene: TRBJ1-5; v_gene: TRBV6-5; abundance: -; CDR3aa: CASVAGPNQPQHF; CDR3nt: TGTGCCAGCGTAGCAGGACCGAATCAGCCCCAGCATTTT
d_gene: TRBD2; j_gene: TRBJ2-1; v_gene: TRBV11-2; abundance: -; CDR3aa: CASSPQGLESNEQFF; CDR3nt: TGTGCCAGCAGCCCCCAAGGACTAGAGAGCAATGAGCAGTTCTTC
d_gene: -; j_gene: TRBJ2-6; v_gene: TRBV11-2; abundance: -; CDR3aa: CASSSVAGFSGANVLTF; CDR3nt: TGTGCCAGCAGCTCGGTTGCAGGCTTCTCTGGGGCCAACGTCCTGACTTTC
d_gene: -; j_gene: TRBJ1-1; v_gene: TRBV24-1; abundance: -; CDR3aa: CATPPTEAFF; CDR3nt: TGTGCCACCCCCCCCACCGAAGCTTTCTTT
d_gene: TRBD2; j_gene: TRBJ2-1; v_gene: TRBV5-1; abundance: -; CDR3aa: CASSQGLAGLYNEQFF; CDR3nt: TGCGCCAGCAGTCAGGGACTAGCGGGTCTCTACAATGAGCAGTTCTTC
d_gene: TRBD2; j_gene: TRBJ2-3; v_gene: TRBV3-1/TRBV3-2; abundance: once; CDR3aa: CASSQGGLAGVDTQYF; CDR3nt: TGTGCCAGCAGCCAAGGGGGGCTAGCGGGAGTGGATACGCAGTATTTT
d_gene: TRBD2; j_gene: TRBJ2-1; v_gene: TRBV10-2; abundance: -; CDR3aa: CAAGGGSEQFF; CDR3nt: TGTGCAGCGGGAGGAGGTAGTGAGCAGTTCTTC
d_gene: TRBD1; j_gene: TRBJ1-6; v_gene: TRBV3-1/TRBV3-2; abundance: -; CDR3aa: CASSQRLSGTGLRSPLHF; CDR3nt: TGTGCCAGCAGCCAAAGACTATCCGGGACAGGTCTTCGCTCACCCCTCCACTTT
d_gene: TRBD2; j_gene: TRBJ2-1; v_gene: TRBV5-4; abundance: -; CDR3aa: CASSPAGGPYNEQFF; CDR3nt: TGTGCCAGCAGCCCAGCGGGAGGGCCCTACAATGAGCAGTTCTTC
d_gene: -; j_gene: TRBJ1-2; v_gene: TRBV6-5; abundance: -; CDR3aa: CASSYLGVHYGYTF; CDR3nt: TGTGCCAGCAGTTACTTAGGGGTGCACTATGGCTACACCTTC
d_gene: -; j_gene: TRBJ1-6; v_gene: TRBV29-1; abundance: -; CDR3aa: CSVQAVDNSPLHF; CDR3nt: TGCAGCGTTCAGGCGGTCGATAATTCACCCCTCCACTTT
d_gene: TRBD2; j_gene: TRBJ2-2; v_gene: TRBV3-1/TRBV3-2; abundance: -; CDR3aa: CASSQGYKAGEGGELFF; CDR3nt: TGTGCCAGCAGCCAAGGGTATAAAGCGGGAGAAGGCGGGGAGCTGTTTTTT
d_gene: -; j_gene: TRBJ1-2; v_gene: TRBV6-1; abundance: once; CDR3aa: CASSETLRIIYGYTF; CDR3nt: TGTGCCAGCAGTGAGACGCTTAGAATAATCTATGGCTACACCTTC
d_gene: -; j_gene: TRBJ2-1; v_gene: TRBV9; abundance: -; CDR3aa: CASSVQEESSYNEQFF; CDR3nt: TGTGCCAGCAGCGTTCAAGAAGAATCCTCGTACAATGAGCAGTTCTTC
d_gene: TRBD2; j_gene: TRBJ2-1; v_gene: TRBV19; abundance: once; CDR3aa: CASSVRTSGHNNEQFF; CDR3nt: TGTGCCAGTAGTGTTAGGACTAGCGGGCATAACAATGAGCAGTTCTTC
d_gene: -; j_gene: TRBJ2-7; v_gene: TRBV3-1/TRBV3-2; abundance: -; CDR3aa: CASSGTPITYEQYF; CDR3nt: TGTGCCAGCAGCGGGACACCTATAACCTACGAGCAGTACTTC
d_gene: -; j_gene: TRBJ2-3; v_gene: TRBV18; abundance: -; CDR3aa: CASSPRLDRITDTQYF; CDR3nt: TGTGCCAGCTCACCGAGACTAGACAGGATCACAGATACGCAGTATTTT
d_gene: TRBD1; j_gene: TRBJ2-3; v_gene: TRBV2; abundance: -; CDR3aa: CASSFKTGAADTQYF; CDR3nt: TGTGCCAGCAGCTTTAAGACAGGGGCGGCAGATACGCAGTATTTT
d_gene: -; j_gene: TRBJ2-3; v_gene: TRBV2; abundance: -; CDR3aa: CASREGLIDTQYF; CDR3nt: TGTGCCAGCAGGGAGGGGCTCATCGATACGCAGTATTTT
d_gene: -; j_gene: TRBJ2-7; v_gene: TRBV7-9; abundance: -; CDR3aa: CASSFRDTYEQYF; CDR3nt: TGTGCCAGCAGCTTCCGGGACACCTACGAGCAGTACTTC
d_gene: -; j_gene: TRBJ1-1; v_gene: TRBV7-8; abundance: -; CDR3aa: CASSLLNQGNTEAFF; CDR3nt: TGTGCCAGCAGCTTATTGAACCAGGGGAACACTGAAGCTTTCTTT
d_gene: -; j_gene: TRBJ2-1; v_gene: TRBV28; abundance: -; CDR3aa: CASSLLGHYLANEQFF; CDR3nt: TGTGCCAGCAGTTTGCTTGGGCATTACCTTGCCAATGAGCAGTTCTTC
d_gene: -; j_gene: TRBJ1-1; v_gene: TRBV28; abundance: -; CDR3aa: CASSGFTGEAFF; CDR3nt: TGTGCCAGCAGTGGGTTTACCGGTGAAGCTTTCTTT
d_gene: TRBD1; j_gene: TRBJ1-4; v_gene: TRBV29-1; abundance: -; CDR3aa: CSVRGTGDEKLFF; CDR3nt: TGCAGCGTGAGGGGGACAGGGGATGAAAAACTGTTTTTT
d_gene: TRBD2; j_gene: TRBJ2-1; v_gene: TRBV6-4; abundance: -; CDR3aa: CASSYGTSGRNEQFF; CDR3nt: TGTGCCAGCAGTTACGGGACTAGCGGGAGAAATGAGCAGTTCTTC
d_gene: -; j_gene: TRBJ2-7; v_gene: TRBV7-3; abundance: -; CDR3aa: CASSRGQLSSDEQYF; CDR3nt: TGTGCCAGCAGCCGCGGACAGCTAAGTTCAGACGAGCAGTACTTC
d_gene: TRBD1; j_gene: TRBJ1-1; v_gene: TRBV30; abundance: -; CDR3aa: CAWRQGRNTEAFF; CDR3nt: TGTGCCTGGAGACAGGGGCGGAACACTGAAGCTTTCTTT
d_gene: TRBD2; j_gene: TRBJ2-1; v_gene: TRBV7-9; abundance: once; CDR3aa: CASSFSSGRVNEQFF; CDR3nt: TGTGCCAGCAGCTTTAGTAGCGGGAGGGTAAATGAGCAGTTCTTC
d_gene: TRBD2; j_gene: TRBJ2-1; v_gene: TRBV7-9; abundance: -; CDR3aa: CASSLEASGRASYNEQFF; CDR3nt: TGTGCCAGCAGCTTAGAGGCTAGCGGGAGGGCGTCATACAATGAGCAGTTCTTC
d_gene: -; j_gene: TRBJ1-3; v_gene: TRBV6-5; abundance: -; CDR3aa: CASSYSVGGDTIYF; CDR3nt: TGTGCCAGCAGTTACTCCGTAGGGGGAGACACCATATATTTT
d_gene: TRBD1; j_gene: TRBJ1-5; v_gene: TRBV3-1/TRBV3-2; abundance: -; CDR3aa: CASSQDPGGLNQPQHF; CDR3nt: TGTGCCAGCAGCCAAGATCCAGGGGGACTCAATCAGCCCCAGCATTTT
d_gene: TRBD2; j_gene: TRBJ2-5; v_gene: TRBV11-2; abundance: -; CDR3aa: CASKLAGDGGETQYF; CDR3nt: TGTGCCAGCAAACTAGCGGGAGACGGGGGAGAGACCCAGTACTTC
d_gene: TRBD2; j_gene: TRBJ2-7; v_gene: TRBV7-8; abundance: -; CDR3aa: CASSSRRSGTSGEQYF; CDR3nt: TGTGCCAGCAGCTCCCGAAGGTCCGGGACTAGTGGGGAGCAGTACTTC
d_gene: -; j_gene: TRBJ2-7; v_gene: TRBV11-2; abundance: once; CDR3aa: CASSLGGLASYEQYF; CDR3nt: TGTGCCAGCAGCTTAGGGGGCCTAGCCTCCTACGAGCAGTACTTC
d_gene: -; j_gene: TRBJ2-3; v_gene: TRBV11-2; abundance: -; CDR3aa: CASSQTQDTQYF; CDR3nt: TGTGCCAGCAGCCAAACTCAGGATACGCAGTATTTT
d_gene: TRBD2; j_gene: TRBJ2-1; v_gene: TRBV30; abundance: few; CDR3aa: CAGRLSGRYNEQFF; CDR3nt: TGTGCCGGACGCCTTAGCGGGAGGTACAATGAGCAGTTCTTC
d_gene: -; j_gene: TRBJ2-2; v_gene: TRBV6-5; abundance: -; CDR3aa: CASSYSRSANTGELFF; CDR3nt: TGTGCCAGCAGTTACTCGAGGAGCGCCAACACCGGGGAGCTGTTTTTT
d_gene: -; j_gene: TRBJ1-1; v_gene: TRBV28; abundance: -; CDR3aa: CASSSQMGRRAFF; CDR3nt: TGTGCCAGCAGTTCCCAGATGGGACGGCGGGCTTTCTTT
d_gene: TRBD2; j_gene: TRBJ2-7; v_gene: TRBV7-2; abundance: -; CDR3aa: CASSYGTSGRGYEQYF; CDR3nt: TGTGCCAGCAGCTACGGGACTAGCGGGAGGGGCTACGAGCAGTACTTC
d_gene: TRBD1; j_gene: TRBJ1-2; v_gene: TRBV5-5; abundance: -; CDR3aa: CASSRGGGDGYTF; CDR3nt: TGTGCCAGCAGCCGGGGAGGGGGCGATGGCTACACCTTC
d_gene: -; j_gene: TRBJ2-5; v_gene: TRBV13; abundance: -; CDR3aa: CASSTLGAGTQYF; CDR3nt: TGTGCCAGCAGCACCCTCGGGGCGGGGACCCAGTACTTC